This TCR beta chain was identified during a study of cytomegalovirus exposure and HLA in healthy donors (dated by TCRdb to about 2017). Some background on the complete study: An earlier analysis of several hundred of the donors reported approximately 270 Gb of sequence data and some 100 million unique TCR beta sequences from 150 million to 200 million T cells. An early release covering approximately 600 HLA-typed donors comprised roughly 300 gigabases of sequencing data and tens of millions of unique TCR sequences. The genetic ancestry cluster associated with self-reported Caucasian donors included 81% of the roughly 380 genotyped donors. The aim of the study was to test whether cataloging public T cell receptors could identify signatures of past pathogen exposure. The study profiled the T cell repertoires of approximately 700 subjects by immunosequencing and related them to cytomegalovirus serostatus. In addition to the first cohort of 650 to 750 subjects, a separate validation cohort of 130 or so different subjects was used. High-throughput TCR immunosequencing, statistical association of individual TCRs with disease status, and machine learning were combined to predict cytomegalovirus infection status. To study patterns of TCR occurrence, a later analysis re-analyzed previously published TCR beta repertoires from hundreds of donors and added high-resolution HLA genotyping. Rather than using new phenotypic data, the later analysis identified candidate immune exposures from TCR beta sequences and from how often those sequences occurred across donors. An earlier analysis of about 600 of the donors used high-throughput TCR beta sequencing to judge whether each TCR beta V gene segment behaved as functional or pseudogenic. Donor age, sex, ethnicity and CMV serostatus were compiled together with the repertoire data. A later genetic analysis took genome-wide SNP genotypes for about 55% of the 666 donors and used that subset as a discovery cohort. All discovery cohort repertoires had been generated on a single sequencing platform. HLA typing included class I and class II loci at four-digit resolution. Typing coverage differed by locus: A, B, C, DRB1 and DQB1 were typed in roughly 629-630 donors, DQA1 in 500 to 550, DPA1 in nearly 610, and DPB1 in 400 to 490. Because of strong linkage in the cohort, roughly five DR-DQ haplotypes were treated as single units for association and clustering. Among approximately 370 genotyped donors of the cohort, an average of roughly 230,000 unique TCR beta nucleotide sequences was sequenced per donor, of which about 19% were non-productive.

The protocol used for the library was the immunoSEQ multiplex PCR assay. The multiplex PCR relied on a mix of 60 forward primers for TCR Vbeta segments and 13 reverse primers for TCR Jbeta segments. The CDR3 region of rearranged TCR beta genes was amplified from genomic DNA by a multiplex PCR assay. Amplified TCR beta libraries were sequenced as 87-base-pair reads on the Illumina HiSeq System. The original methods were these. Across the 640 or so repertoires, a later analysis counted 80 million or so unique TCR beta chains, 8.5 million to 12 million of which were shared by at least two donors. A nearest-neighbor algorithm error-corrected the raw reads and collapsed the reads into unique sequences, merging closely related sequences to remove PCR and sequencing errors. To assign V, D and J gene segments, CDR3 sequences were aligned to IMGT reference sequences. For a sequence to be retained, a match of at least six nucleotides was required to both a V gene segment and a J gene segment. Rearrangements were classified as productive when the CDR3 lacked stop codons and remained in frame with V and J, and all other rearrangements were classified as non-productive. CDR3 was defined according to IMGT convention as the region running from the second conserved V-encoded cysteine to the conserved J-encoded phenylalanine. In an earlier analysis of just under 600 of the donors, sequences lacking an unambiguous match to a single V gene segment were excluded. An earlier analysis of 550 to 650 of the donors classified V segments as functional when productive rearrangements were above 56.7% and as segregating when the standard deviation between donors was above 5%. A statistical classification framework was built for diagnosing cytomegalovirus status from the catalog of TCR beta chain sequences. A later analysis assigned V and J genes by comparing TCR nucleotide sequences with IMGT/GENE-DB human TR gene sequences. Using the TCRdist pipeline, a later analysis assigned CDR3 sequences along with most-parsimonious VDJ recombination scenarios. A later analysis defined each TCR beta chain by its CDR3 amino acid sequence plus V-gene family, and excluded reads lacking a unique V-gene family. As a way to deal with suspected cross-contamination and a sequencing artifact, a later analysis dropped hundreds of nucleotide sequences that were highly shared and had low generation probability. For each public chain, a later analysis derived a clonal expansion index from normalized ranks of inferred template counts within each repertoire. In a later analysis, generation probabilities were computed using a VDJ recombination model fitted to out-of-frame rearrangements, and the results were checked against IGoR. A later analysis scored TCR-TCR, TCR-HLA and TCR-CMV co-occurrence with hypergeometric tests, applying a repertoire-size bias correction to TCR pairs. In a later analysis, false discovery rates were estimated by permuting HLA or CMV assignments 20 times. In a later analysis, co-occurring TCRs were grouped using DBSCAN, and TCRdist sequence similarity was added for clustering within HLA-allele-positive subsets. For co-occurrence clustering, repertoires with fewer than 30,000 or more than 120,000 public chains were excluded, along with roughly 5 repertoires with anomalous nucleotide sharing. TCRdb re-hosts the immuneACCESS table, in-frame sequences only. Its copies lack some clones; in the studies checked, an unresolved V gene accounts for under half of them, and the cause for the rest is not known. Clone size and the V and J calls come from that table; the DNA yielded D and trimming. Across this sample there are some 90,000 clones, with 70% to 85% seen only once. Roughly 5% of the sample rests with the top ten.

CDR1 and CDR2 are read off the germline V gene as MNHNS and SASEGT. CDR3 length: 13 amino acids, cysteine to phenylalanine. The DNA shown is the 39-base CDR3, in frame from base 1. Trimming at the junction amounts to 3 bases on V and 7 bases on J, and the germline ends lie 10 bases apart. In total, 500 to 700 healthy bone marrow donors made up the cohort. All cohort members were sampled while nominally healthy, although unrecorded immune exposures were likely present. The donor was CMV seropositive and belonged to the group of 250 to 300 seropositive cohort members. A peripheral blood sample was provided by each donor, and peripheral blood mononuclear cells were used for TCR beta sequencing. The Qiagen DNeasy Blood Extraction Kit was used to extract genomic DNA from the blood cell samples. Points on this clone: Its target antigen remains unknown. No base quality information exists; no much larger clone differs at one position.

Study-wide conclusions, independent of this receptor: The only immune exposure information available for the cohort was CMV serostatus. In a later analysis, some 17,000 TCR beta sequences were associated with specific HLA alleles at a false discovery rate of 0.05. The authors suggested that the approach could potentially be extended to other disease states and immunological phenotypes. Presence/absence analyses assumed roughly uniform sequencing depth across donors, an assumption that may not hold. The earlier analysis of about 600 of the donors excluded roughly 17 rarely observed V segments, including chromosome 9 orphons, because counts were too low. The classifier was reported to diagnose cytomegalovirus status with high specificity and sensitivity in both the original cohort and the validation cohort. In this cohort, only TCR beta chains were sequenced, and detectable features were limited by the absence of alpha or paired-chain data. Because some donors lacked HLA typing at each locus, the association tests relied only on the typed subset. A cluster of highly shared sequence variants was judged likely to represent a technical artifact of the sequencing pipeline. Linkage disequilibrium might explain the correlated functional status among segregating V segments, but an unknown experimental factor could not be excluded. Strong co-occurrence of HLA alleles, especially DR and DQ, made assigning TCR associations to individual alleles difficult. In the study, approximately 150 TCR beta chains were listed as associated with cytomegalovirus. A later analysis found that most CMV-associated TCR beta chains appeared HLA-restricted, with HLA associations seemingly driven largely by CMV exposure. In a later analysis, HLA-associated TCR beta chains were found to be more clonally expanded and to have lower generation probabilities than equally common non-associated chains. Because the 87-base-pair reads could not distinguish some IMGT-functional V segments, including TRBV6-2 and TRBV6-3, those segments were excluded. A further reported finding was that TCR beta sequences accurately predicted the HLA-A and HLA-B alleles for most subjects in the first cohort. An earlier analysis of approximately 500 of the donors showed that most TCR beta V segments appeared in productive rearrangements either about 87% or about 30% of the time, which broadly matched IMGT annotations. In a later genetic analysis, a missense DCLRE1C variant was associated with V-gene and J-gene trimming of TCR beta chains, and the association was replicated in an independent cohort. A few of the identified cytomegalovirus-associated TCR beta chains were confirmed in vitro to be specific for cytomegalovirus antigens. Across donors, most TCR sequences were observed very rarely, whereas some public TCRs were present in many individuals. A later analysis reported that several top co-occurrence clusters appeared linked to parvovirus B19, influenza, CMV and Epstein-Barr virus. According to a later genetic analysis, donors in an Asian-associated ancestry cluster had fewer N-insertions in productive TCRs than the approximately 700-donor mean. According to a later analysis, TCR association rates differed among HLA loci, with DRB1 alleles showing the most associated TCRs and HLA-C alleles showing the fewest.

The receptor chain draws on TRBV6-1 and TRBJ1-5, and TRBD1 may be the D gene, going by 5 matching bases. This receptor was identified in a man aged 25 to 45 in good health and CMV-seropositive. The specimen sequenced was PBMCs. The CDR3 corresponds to CASSDGAGQPQHF. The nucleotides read TGTGCCAGCAGTGATGGGGCAGGGCAGCCCCAGCATTTT.